These 30 T cell receptor beta chains originate from one sample sequenced in a study of blood T cells in healthy people across ages. With a J-beta primer mix and a sample-barcoded 5' primer, a second PCR ran about 7 to 12 cycles. TCRdb used MiXCR to reprocess the 5' RACE reads, holding one entry per CDR3 protein. The sample includes 800,000 to 1,000,000 distinct CDR3 sequences, about 44% seen only once; the top ten take around 15%. The sequencing sample was made of blood. The receptors were gathered from a man aged 25 to 40 in good health.

This clonotype was detected a few times. V gene TRBV12-3 or TRBV12-4 combines with J gene TRBJ2-7; D gene uncertain. The V gene lost 2 bases and the J gene lost 5 bases, with 10 bases spanning the gap. The CDR3 runs to 13 residues. The CDR3 coding sequence is TGTGCCAGCAGTTTATCGGGCAATAACGAGCAGTACTTC. This encodes CASSLSGNNEQYF.

This clonotype was found a few times. The chain recombines TRBV27 with TRBJ2-7; D not resolved. V was pared by 10 bases and J by 6 bases, with 19 bases between. Looked up from germline, CDR1 is MNHEY and CDR2 is SMNVEV (reference sequence). The CDR3 contains 13 residues. In DNA, the CDR3 is TGTGCCACTAAAACCCCTGTTACGAGCGAGCAGTACTTC. This gives the protein CATKTPVTSEQYF.

This clonotype was counted a single time. One junction end disagrees with the germline gene, perhaps due to a read error. The J gene is TRBJ1-4, the V gene TRBV4-2; tentatively, D is TRBD1 (6 bases). The CDR3 has 15 residues. The germline gives CDR1 LGHNA, CDR2 YNFKEQ. The CDR3 nucleotides read TGTGTCAGCAGCCAAGATCTAGGACAGCGGGAAAAACTGTTTTTT. As protein: CVSSQDLGQREKLFF.

The J gene is TRBJ2-7, the V gene TRBV20-1; no definite D call. The germline V gene encodes CDR1 DFQATT and CDR2 SNEGSKA (reference sequence). The CDR3 contains 12 residues. The germline V and J ends were trimmed by 5 bases and 11 bases, with 19 bases remaining between them. CDR3 DNA: TGCAGTGCTCCACACGAAAACCGAAATAAGTACTTC. Protein: CSAPHENRNKYF.

This chain uses TRBV4-1 with TRBJ2-1, with 9 bases lining up with TRBD2. The CDR3 is 16 residues long. Germline V lookup: CDR1 MGHRA, CDR2 YSYEKL. Trimming at V came to 4 bases and at J to 5 bases, leaving 9 bases not matched to a gene. The CDR3: CASSRERGDRHNEQFF. The CDR3, as DNA: TGCGCCAGCAGCCGCGAGCGGGGGGACCGACACAATGAGCAGTTCTTC.

The chain combines TRBV30 with TRBJ2-1; 7 nucleotides match TRBD2. From germline, CDR1 is GTSNPN and CDR2 SVGIG (reference sequence). With V trimmed by 1 base and J by 3 bases, 6 bases remained unmatched. The CDR3 extends over 15 amino acids. The CDR3 bases are TGTGCCTGGAGTGGACTAGCAGTTAACTACAATGAGCAGTTCTTC. Translation: CAWSGLAVNYNEQFF. The full variable domain, its missing parts supplied by reference TRBV30 and TRBJ2-1, is SQTIHQWPATLVQPVGSPLSLECTVEGTSNPNLYWYRQAAGRGLQLLFYSVGIGQISSEVPQNLSASRPQDRQFILSSKKLLLSDSGFYLCAWSGLAVNYNEQFFGPGTRLTVL.

This clonotype was counted a single time. This chain connects TRBV6-2 or TRBV6-3 to TRBJ2-5, with a tentative D call TRBD2 (6 bases). The J call is doubtful: the DNA matches TRBJ2-7 better. The length of the CDR3 is 14 residues. Germline-derived CDR1 and CDR2 are MNHEY and SVGEGT. This CDR3 reads CASSYGLANYEQYF. CDR3 in DNA: TGTGCCAGCAGTTACGGGCTAGCGAACTACGAGCAGTACTTC.

The table lists this clonotype with a few counts. The gene calls are TRBV10-3 and TRBJ2-7, with 11 bases that match TRBD1. The junction had 9 bases not matched to a gene; V was cut back by 2 bases and J by 6 bases. CDR1 and CDR2 from the germline V gene are ENHRY and SYGVKD. This CDR3 comprises 16 residues. The CDR3 nucleotides are TGTGCCATCAGTGAGAACCGTAGCGGACAGGGGGCCGAGCAGTACTTC. This translates into CAISENRSGQGAEQYF.

This clonotype was observed a few times. The J gene is TRBJ1-5, the V gene TRBV20-1; the D gene is possibly TRBD1 (6 bases). Between the trimmed V and J ends, which lost 2 bases and 3 bases, there was a span of 11 bases. CDR3 length equals 14 residues. The germline V gene has CDR1 DFQATT and CDR2 SNEGSKA (reference sequence). The DNA for the CDR3 is TGCAGTGCTAGATCTCGACAGGCCAATCAGCCCCAGCATTTT. This encodes CSARSRQANQPQHF.

The sample holds many counts of this clonotype. V usage is TRBV5-6 and J usage is TRBJ2-7; D call uncertain. CDR1 and CDR2 (germline): SGHDT, YYEEEE. The CDR3 loop spans 14 amino acids. The V end was cut by 1 base, the J end by 3 bases, with 11 bases between. The CDR3 is CASSLSGSLYEQYF. As DNA, the CDR3 is TGTGCCAGCAGCTTGTCAGGTTCTCTCTACGAGCAGTACTTC.

The rearrangement links TRBV12-3 or TRBV12-4 to TRBJ2-1, with D unclear. The CDR3 contains 8 residues. The germline V and J ends were trimmed by 4 bases and 12 bases, with 1 base remaining between them. CDR3 protein: CASSSQFF. In DNA, the CDR3 is TGTGCCAGCAGTTCGCAGTTCTTC.

This clonotype was detected ten times or more. This chain connects TRBV20-1 to TRBJ2-7; 8 nucleotides align to TRBD2. The CDR3 is made up of 14 amino acids. Germline CDR1 and CDR2: DFQATT and SNEGSKA (reference sequence). V gave up 3 bases and J gave up 6 bases; unmatched junction bases: 10. The CDR3 spells CSARRAGGESEQYF. CDR3 coding DNA: TGCAGTGCTAGGCGGGCGGGGGGAGAGAGCGAGCAGTACTTC.

Turning to this clonotype: Sequence at one end of the junction differs from germline and may be a read error. The gene calls are TRBV5-1 and TRBJ2-7, with TRBD1 matching 8 bases. The germline gives CDR1 SGHRS, CDR2 YFSETQ. The CDR3 consists of 14 residues. For the CDR3, the DNA is TGTGCCAGCAGTGCCGGGACAGGAGTCTACGAGCAGTACTTC. This translates into CASSAGTGVYEQYF.

This clonotype was recorded a few times. The chain carries TRBV7-8 and TRBJ2-3, with D unclear. Germline V lookup: CDR1 SGHVS, CDR2 FQNEAQ. The CDR3 runs 13 residues. V lost 1 base and J 4 bases, leaving 6 bases between the germline ends. The DNA for the CDR3 is TGTGCCAGCAGCTTAGAGTCCGCAGATACGCAGTATTTT. Its translation is CASSLESADTQYF.

This clonotype was detected only a few times. The gene calls are TRBV12-3 or TRBV12-4 and TRBJ1-5; D gene uncertain. CDR3 length equals 12 residues. The germline V and J ends were trimmed by 3 bases and 8 bases, with 8 bases remaining between them. The CDR3 sequence: CASSFGGKPQHF. CDR3 nucleotides: TGTGCCAGCAGTTTCGGTGGTAAGCCCCAGCATTTT.

On this clonotype: A much larger clone differs from this one at a single base, so this may be a read error. The chain is built from TRBV20-1 and TRBJ1-2, with D perhaps TRBD1 (6 bases). Germline V lookup: CDR1 DFQATT, CDR2 SNEGSKA (reference sequence). The CDR3 spans 11 residues. CDR3 sequence: CSAKTGSGHTF. Written as DNA, the CDR3 is TGCAGTGCTAAAACAGGGTCTGGCCACACCTTC.

V gene TRBV30 combines with J gene TRBJ1-2, with TRBD1 identical over 8 bases. The J segment lost 4 bases and the V segment lost 0 bases, leaving 4 bases of the junction unmatched. This CDR3 region has 14 residues. The V gene's germline CDR1 is GTSNPN and CDR2 SVGIG (reference sequence). Written as DNA, the CDR3 is TGTGCCTGGAGTGTTTCAGGGGGCGCCTATGGCTACACCTTC. Encoded protein: CAWSVSGGAYGYTF.

This sequence joins TRBV7-2 and TRBJ2-7; D may match TRBD1 or TRBD2 (5 bases each). The V and J ends lost 0 bases and 3 bases respectively, with 12 bases between them. CDR3 length: 15 residues. Germline-derived CDR1 and CDR2 are SGHTA and FQGNSA. CDR3 in DNA: TGTGCCAGCAGCTTAGCGCTTGGGGGATACTACGAGCAGTACTTC. It yields the protein CASSLALGGYYEQYF.

A remark on this clonotype: Its ends do not fully match the called genes, so a read error is possible. The chain joins TRBV20-1 to TRBJ2-3, with D possibly being TRBD2 (5 bases). CDR3 size: 14 residues. In germline, CDR1 is DFQATT, CDR2 SNEGSKA (reference sequence). The CDR3 protein is CSARGASLTDTQYF. The CDR3 bases are TGCAGTGCCAGAGGTGCTAGCCTCACAGATACGCAGTATTTT.

The J gene is TRBJ2-4, the V gene TRBV4-1; 9 bases agree with TRBD1. Gene TRBJ2-7 matches the end of the DNA better, so the J call may be wrong. This CDR3 contains 14 residues. Germline CDR1 and CDR2: MGHRA and YSYEKL. The CDR3 DNA sequence: TGCGCCAGCAGCTCAGACAGGGGGGTCTACGAGCAGTACTTC. This sequence encodes CASSSDRGVYEQYF.

The rearrangement links TRBV18 to TRBJ1-2; D remains unclear. V lost 2 bases to trimming and J lost 8 bases, with 12 bases between them. The germline CDR1 and CDR2 sequences are KGHSH and LQKENI. The CDR3 extends over 13 amino acids. The CDR3, as DNA: TGTGCCAGCTCACCAGGGAGGTCAGAAGGCTACACCTTC. Translation: CASSPGRSEGYTF.

This chain links TRBV7-9 with TRBJ1-5, with D possibly TRBD1 on 5 matching bases. The CDR3 runs 13 residues. The germline V gene has CDR1 SEHNR and CDR2 FQNEAQ (reference sequence). Trimming pared 5 bases from V and 11 bases from J, leaving 16 bases between. CDR3 DNA sequence: TGTGCCAGCAGCGTACAGGACGGGGAATCCCAGCATTTT. Translation gives CASSVQDGESQHF. Full variable domain (remainder filled in from reference TRBV7-9 and TRBJ1-5): DTGVSQNPRHKITKRGQNVTFRCDPISEHNRLYWYRQTLGQGPEFLTYFQNEAQLEKSRLLSDRFSAERPKGSFSTLEIQRTEQGDSAMYLCASSVQDGESQHFGDGTRLSIL.

This clonotype came up a few times. The chain joins TRBV20-1 to TRBJ1-5, with D unclear. Between the trimmed V and J ends, which lost 3 bases and 6 bases, there was a span of 15 bases. The CDR3 is 14 amino acids. Germline V lookup: CDR1 DFQATT, CDR2 SNEGSKA (reference sequence). For the CDR3, the DNA is TGCAGTGCTAGTTTCGGGGAGAGGAGTCAGCCCCAGCATTTT. It yields the protein CSASFGERSQPQHF.

The rearrangement uses TRBV9 and TRBJ2-1, with 10 bases fitting TRBD2. The V gene's germline CDR1 is SGDLS and CDR2 YYNGEE. The CDR3 runs 17 residues. The V and J ends lost 0 bases and 6 bases, in that order; junction bases with no gene match: 9. CDR3 sequence: CASSVGRPGLAPNEQFF. In DNA form, the CDR3 reads TGTGCCAGCAGCGTAGGGCGACCGGGACTAGCGCCCAATGAGCAGTTCTTC.

The chain carries TRBV29-1 and TRBJ2-1, with 12 nucleotides matching TRBD2. The CDR3 runs to 15 residues. Losses at the gene ends were 3 bases for V and 8 bases for J; bases not matched to a gene: 8. Germline CDR1 SQVTM, CDR2 ANQGSEA. The CDR3 nucleotides are TGCAGCGTTGAGCTCTCTAGCGGGGGGGCCGATGAGCAGTTCTTC. Translated, it gives CSVELSSGGADEQFF.

V and J are TRBV3-1 and TRBJ2-7, with D perhaps given as TRBD1 or TRBD2 (5 bases each). Germline assignment: CDR1 LGHDT and CDR2 YNNKEL (reference sequence). V lost 6 bases to trimming and J lost 6 bases, with 15 bases between them. The CDR3 spans 13 residues. The CDR3 DNA follows: TGTGCCAGCAGGCGGAATGAGGGGCCCGAGCAGTACTTC. Its translation: CASRRNEGPEQYF.

CDR3 DNA sequence: TGTGCCAGCAGCTTCCCCACCCGATGGGAGACCCAGTACTTC. The encoded protein is CASSFPTRWETQYF. This sequence joins TRBV7-2 and TRBJ2-4; no reliable D call. The DNA end lines up better with TRBJ2-5; the J call may be wrong. The CDR3 is 14 residues long. Germline V gene data show CDR1 as SGHTA and CDR2 as FQGNSA.

This clonotype was detected a few times. The chain has TRBV6-2 or TRBV6-3 and TRBJ1-1; 7 bases match TRBD1. The CDR3 runs to 15 residues. The trim removed 5 bases at V and 2 bases at J, leaving 8 bases unmatched. Germline lookup yields CDR1 MNHEY and CDR2 SVGEGT. As DNA, the CDR3 is TGTGCCAGCAGTCGCCTCCGGGACAGTAACACTGAAGCTTTCTTT. It yields the protein CASSRLRDSNTEAFF.

V and J are TRBV28 and TRBJ2-3; TRBD2 is a possible D gene (6 bases). Between the trimmed V and J ends, which lost 6 bases and 4 bases, there was a span of 20 bases. Looked up from germline, CDR1 is MDHEN and CDR2 is SYDVKM. The CDR3 is 16 residues long. Here the CDR3 reads CASSPETGGYPDTQYF. The CDR3 DNA sequence: TGTGCCAGCAGCCCGGAGACTGGGGGGTACCCAGATACGCAGTATTTT.

The chain employs TRBV6-5 and TRBJ2-5; TRBD2 agrees at 10 bases. Germline assignment: CDR1 MNHEY and CDR2 SVGAGI. Trimming took 3 bases from V and 2 from J; bases not matched to a gene: 3. The CDR3 totals 15 residues. CDR3 nucleotide sequence: TGTGCCAGCAGTTATGGTAGCGGGGGGCAAGAGACCCAGTACTTC. Protein sequence: CASSYGSGGQETQYF.